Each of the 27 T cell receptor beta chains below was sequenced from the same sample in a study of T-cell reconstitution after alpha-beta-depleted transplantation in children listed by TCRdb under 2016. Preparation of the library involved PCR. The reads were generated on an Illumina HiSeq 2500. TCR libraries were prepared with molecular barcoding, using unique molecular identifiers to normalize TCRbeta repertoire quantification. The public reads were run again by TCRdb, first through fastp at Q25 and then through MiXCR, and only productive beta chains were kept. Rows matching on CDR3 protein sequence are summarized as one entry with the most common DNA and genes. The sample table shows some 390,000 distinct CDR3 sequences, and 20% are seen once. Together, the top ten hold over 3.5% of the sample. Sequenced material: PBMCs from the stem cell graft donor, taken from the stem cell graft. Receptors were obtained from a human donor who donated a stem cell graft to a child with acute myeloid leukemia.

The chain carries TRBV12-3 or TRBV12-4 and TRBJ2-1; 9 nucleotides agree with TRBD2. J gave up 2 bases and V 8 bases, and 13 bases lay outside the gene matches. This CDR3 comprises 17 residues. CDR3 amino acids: CASPPLWVAGAYNEQFF. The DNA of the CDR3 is TGTGCCAGCCCCCCCCTATGGGTAGCGGGAGCCTACAATGAGCAGTTCTTC.

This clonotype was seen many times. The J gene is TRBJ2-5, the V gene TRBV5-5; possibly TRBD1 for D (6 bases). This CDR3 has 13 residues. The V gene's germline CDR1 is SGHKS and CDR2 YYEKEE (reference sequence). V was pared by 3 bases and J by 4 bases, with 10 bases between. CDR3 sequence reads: CASSSRGRETQYF. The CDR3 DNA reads TGTGCCAGCAGCTCCAGGGGCAGAGAGACCCAGTACTTC.

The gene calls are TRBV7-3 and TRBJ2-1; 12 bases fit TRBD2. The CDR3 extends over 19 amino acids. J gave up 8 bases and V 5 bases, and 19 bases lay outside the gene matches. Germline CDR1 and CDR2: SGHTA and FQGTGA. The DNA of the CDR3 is TGTGCCAGCAGCCTCGATCCATTGGGACGGACTAGCGGGAACTATGAGCAGTTCTTC. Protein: CASSLDPLGRTSGNYEQFF.

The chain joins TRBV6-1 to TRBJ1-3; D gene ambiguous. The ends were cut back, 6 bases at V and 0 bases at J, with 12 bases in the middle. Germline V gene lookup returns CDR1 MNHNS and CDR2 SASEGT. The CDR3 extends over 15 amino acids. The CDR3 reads CASRDPGNSGNTIYF. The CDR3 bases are TGTGCCAGCAGAGATCCCGGGAACTCTGGAAACACCATATATTTT.

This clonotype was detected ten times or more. The CDR3 here is CASSLAGGPETQYF. CDR3 nucleotide sequence: TGTGCCAGCAGTTTAGCGGGAGGGCCCGAGACCCAGTACTTC. V and J are TRBV6-5 and TRBJ2-5; 11 bases line up with TRBD2. Germline V gene lookup returns CDR1 MNHEY and CDR2 SVGAGI. V shed 4 bases and J 5 bases; nucleotides not matched to a gene: 3. There are 14 residues in the CDR3.

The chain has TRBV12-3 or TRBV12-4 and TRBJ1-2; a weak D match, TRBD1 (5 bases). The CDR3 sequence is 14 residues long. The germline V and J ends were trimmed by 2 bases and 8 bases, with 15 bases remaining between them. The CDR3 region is CASSLLLRQSGYTF. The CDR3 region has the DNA TGTGCCAGCAGTTTACTATTGAGACAGTCGGGCTACACCTTC.

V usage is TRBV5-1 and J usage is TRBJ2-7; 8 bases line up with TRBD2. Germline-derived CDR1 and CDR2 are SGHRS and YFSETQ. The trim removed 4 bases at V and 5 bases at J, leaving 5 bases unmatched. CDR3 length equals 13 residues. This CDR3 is CASSPGLVHEQYF. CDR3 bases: TGCGCCAGCAGCCCGGGACTAGTCCACGAGCAGTACTTC.

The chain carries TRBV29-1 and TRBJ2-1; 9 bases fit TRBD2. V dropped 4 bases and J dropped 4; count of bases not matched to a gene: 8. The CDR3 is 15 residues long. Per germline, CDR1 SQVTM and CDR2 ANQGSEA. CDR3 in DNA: TGCAGCGTTGGGAGACTAGCGGACTCTTACAATGAGCAGTTCTTC. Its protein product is CSVGRLADSYNEQFF.

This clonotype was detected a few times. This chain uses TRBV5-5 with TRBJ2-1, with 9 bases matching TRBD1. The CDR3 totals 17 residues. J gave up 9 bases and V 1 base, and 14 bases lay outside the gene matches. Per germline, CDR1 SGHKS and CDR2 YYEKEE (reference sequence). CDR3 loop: CASSLRQGEGVAIEQFF. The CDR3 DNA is TGTGCCAGCAGCTTGAGACAGGGGGAGGGCGTCGCGATTGAGCAGTTCTTC.

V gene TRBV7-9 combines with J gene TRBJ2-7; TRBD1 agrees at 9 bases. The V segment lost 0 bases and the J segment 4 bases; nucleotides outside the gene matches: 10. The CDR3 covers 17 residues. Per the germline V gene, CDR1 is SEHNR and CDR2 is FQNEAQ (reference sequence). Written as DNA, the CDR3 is TGTGCCAGCAGCTTAGCTGGCCCGAGGGGACAGGGTTACGAGCAGTACTTC. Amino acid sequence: CASSLAGPRGQGYEQYF.

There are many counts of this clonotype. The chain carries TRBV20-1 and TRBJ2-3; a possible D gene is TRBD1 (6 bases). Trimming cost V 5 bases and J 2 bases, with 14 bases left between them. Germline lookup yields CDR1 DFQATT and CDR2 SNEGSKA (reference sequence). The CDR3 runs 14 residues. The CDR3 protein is CSAPLRQDTDTQYF. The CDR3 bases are TGCAGTGCTCCCTTAAGACAGGACACAGATACGCAGTATTTT.

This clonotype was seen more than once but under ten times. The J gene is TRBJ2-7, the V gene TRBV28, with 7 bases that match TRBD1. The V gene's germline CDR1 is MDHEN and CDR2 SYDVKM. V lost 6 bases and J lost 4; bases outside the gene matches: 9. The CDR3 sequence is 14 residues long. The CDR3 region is CASSFPGQTYEQYF. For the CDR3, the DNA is TGTGCCAGCAGCTTCCCGGGACAGACATACGAGCAGTACTTC.

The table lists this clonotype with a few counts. Here the CDR3 reads CASSPYMEETQYF. CDR3 nucleotides: TGTGCCAGCAGCCCGTACATGGAAGAGACCCAGTACTTC. The genes are TRBV11-1 and TRBJ2-5; the D is unclear. Germline loops: CDR1 SGHAT, CDR2 FQDESV (reference sequence). Trimming pared 5 bases from V and 3 bases from J, leaving 10 bases between. The CDR3 runs to 13 residues.

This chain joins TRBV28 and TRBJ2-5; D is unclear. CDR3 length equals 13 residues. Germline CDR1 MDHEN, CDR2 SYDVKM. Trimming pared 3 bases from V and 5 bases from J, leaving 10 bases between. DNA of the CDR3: TGTGCCAGCAGTTTCCACCCTAGGGAGACCCAGTACTTC. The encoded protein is CASSFHPRETQYF.

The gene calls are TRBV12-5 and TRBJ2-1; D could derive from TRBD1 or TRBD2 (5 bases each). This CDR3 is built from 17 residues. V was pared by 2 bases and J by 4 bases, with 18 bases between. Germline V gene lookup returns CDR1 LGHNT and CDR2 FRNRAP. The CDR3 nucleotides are TGTGCTAGTGGTTTGCCCGGGACCTGGGATACGTACAATGAGCAGTTCTTC. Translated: CASGLPGTWDTYNEQFF.

The CDR3 nucleotides read TGTGCCAGCAGCTTGAGGGCCAGGGATGAGCAGTTCTTC. This codes for CASSLRARDEQFF. The rearrangement uses TRBV7-2 and TRBJ2-1; D is possibly TRBD1 or TRBD2 (5 bases each). The V gene lost 3 bases and the J gene lost 8 bases, with 11 bases spanning the gap. Germline V gene sequence: CDR1 SGHTA, CDR2 FQGNSA. The length of the CDR3 is 13 residues.

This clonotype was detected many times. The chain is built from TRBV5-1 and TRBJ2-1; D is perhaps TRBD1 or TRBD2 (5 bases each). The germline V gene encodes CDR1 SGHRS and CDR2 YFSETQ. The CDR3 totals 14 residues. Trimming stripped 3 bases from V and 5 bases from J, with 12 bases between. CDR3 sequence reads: CASSWGTTHNEQFF. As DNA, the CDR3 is TGCGCCAGCAGCTGGGGGACCACCCACAATGAGCAGTTCTTC.

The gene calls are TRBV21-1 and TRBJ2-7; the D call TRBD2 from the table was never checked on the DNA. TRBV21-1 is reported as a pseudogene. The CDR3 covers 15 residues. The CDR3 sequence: CASSPGMSGPYEQYF. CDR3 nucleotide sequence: TGTGCCAGCAGCCCGGGGATGAGCGGACCCTACGAGCAGTACTTC.

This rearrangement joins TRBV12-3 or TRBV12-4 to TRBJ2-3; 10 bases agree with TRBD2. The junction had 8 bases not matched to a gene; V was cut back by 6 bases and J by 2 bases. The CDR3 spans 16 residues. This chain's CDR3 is CASRLTSGISTDTQYF. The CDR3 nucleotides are TGTGCCAGCAGGCTTACTAGCGGGATTTCCACAGATACGCAGTATTTT.

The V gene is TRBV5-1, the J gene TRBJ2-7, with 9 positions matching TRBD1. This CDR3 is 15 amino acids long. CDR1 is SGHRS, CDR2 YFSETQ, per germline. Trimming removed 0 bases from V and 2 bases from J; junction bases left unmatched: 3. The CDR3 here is CASSLGTGEAYEQYF. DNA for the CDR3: TGCGCCAGCAGCTTGGGGACAGGGGAAGCCTACGAGCAGTACTTC.

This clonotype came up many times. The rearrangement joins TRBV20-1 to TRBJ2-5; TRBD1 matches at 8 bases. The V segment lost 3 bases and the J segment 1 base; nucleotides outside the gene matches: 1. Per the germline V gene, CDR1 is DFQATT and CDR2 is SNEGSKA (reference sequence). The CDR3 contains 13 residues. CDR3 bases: TGCAGTGCTAGCGGGACAGGCCAAGAGACCCAGTACTTC. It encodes CSASGTGQETQYF.

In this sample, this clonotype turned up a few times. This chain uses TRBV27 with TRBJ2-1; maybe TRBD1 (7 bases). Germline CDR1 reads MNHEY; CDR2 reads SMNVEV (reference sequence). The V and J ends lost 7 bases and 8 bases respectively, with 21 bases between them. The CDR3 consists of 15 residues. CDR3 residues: CASTQGGLSLDEQFF. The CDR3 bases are TGTGCCAGCACCCAGGGGGGACTTAGCCTCGATGAGCAGTTCTTC.

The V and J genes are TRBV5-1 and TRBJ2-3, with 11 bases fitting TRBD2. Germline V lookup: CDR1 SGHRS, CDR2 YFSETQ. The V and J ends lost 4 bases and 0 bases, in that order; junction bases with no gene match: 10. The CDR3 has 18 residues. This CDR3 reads CASSIPIAGGPSTDTQYF. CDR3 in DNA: TGCGCCAGCAGCATACCGATAGCGGGAGGGCCGAGCACAGATACGCAGTATTTT.

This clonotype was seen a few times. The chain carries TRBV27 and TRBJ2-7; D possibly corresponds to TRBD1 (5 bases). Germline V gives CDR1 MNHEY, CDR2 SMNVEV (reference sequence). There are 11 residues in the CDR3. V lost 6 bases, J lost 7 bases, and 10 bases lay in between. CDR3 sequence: CASSVQGEQYF. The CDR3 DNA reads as TGTGCCAGCAGCGTCCAGGGAGAGCAGTACTTC.

The CDR3 sequence: CSAPGRATLFF. CDR3 sequence (DNA): TGCAGTGCCCCGGGACGAGCCACCCTGTTCTTC. V and J are TRBV20-1 and TRBJ2-1; D possibly matches TRBD1 or TRBD2 (5 bases each). The CDR3 totals 11 residues. V lost 6 bases and J 15 bases, leaving 18 bases between the germline ends. CDR1 is DFQATT and CDR2 is SNEGSKA in the germline V gene (reference sequence).

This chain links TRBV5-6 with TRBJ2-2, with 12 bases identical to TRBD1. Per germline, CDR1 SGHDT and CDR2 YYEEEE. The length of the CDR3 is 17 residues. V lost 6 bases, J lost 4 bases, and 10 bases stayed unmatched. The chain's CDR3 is CASIRDRGPASTGELFF. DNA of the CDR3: TGTGCCAGCATCCGGGACAGGGGGCCCGCGAGCACCGGGGAGCTGTTTTTT.

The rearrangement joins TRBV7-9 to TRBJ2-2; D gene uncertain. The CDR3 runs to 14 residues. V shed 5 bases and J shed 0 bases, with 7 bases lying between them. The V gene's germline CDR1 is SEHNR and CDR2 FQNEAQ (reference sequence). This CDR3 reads CASSPLSNTGELFF. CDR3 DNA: TGTGCCAGCAGCCCCCTTTCGAACACCGGGGAGCTGTTTTTT.